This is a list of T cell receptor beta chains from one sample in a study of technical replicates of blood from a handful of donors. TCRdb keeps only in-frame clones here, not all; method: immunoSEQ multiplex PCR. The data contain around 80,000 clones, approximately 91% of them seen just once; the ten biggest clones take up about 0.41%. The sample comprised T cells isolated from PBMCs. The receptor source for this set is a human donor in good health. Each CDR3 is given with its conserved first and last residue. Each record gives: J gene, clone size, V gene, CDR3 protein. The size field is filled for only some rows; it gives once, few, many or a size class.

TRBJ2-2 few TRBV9 CASSSLGTGVAGELFF
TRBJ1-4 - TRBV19 CASSIGPASGEKLFF
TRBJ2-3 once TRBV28 CASSFIVGTDTQYF
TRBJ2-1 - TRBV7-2 CASSFYLAGNNEQFF
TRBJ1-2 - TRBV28 CASSSWQNYGYTF
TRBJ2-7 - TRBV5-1 CASSFSDRIDYEQYF
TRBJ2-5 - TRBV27 CASSSLLTHQETQYF
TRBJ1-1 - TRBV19 CASSKASTGLNTEAFF
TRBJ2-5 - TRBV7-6 CASSPHSRREAQETQYF
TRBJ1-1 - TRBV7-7 CASSLFLAGLGRGTEAFF
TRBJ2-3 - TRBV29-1 CSVVAEKSTDTQYF
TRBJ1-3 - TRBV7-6 CASSQTSADRHLNTIYF
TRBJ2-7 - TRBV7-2 CASSFTSGYEQYF
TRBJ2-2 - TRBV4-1 CASSQVSSGRAPGELFF
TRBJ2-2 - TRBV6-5 CASSGQTNTGELFF
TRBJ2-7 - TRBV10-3 CAIRETSGVNEQYF
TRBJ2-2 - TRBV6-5 CASTWGPTGGELFF
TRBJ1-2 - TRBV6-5 CASRRTTGDGYTF
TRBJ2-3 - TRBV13 CASSREGLAGGGTQYF
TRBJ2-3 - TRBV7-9 CASSSGAEGKGTDTQYF
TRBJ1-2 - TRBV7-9 CASSLVPAGRHYGYTF
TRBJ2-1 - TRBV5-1 CASSLGGQGAYNEQFF
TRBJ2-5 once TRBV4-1 CASSQENAWAETQYF
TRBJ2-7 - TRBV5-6 CASSETGKHPYEQYF
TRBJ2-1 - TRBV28 CASSTPTGDGEQFF
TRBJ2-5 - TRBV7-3 CASSGSGSLGAETQYF
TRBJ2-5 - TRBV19 CATQGEVAQYF
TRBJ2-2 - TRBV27 CASGTEFTGELFF
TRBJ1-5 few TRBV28 CASGGANQPQHF
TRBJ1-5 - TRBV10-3 CAISAGDSNQPQHF
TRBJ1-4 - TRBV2 CASTRQPGNEKLFF
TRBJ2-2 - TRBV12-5 CASGLLPTGNGELFF
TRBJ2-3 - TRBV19 CASSILSLSPFRTDTQYF
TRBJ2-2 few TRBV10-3 CAISRQENTGELFF
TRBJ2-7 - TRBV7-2 CASSLFDRSTEQYF
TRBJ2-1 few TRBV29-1 CSVEGRGVNEQFF
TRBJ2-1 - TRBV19 CATKLTSGIQGGNEQFF
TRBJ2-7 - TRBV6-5 CASSYGLAGGVYEQYF
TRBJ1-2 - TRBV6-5 CASTRQGFHGYTF
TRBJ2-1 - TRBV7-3 CASSLSGAYNEQFF
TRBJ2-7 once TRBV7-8 CASSLYLALSYEQYF